The source of this T cell receptor beta chain is a study of blood T cell repertoires in COVID-19. This clone came up a few times. TCRdb's table, derived via immunoSEQ multiplex PCR, lists solely in-frame clones and lacks some. The table lists around 200,000 clones, about 83% of them singletons. V lost 1 base to trimming and J lost 4 bases, with 8 bases between them. CDR1 and CDR2 (germline): MGHRA, YSYEKL. The CDR3 sequence is 13 residues long. The sequence came from a young woman with COVID-19, enrolled during active disease. Sequencing was carried out using peripheral blood. The chain employs TRBV4-1 and TRBJ2-7; D possibly corresponds to TRBD1 (5 bases). CDR3 DNA: TGCGCCAGCAGCCAAGGCCACAGGTACGAGCAGTACTTC. It codes for CASSQGHRYEQYF.